This T cell receptor (beta chain) was captured by sequencing in a study of T cell responses to AZD1222 COVID-19 vaccine. Study-level information: Pooling was applied to second doses at about 4 or about 12 weeks.

Data came from immunoSEQ multiplex PCR; TCRdb stores just in-frame clones and leaves some out. The table lists approximately 150,000 clones, about 92% of them singletons. Per germline, CDR1 KGHDR and CDR2 SFDVKD. The CDR3 consists of 16 residues. The trim removed 2 bases at V and 4 bases at J, leaving 7 bases unmatched. The sequence came from an adult in good health. The source material was peripheral blood, sampled on day 0 of AZD1222 vaccination. The chain has TRBV24-1 and TRBJ2-5, with 9 bases matching TRBD1. The CDR3 here is CATSDSQTGGLETQYF. In DNA form, the CDR3 reads TGTGCCACCAGTGATTCGCAGACAGGGGGTCTAGAGACCCAGTACTTC.